Each of the 3 T cell receptor beta chains below was sequenced from the same sample in a study of cytomegalovirus exposure and HLA in healthy donors. The primer mix had 60 Vbeta and 13 Jbeta primers. Produced via immunoSEQ multiplex PCR; TCRdb's table is partial and in-frame only. The data contain more than 130,000 clones, 76% of them singletons. The sequenced material came from PBMCs. All receptors derive from a man aged 18 to 30 in good health and CMV-seronegative.

The chain employs TRBV11-2 and TRBJ2-1, with D tentatively TRBD2 (5 bases). The ends were cut back, 0 bases at V and 9 bases at J, with 12 bases in the middle. The CDR3 contains 14 residues. CDR1 is SGHAT, CDR2 FQNNGV, per germline. The CDR3 coding sequence is TGTGCCAGCAGCTTAGATACTAGGTCCCCTGAGCAGTTCTTC. Translating gives CASSLDTRSPEQFF.

The genes are TRBV7-8 and TRBJ1-2; D is uncertain. The CDR3 covers 15 residues. V was pared by 1 base and J by 4 bases, with 13 bases between. Germline loops: CDR1 SGHVS, CDR2 FQNEAQ. DNA of the CDR3: TGTGCCAGCAGCTTAGATCCGGGAGGAGGCTATGGCTACACCTTC. Translation: CASSLDPGGGYGYTF.

The V and J genes are TRBV11-3 and TRBJ1-1, with D possibly TRBD1 on 6 matching bases. Deletions cut 5 bases from V and 5 bases from J, with 15 bases between. The CDR3 is 14 amino acids. Germline V CDR1 and CDR2: SGHNT, YENEEA. The CDR3 nucleotides read TGTGCCAGCAGCCTGGGACGGGGGGCGACTGAAGCTTTCTTT. Translated: CASSLGRGATEAFF.